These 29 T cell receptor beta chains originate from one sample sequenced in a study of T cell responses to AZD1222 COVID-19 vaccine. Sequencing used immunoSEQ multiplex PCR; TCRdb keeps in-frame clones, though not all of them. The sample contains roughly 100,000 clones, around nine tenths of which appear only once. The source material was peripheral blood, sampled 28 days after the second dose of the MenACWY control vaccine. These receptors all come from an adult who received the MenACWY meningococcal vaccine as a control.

CDR3 nucleotide sequence: TGTGCCAGCTCACGCGGACAGGGCCTCCCTACAGATACGCAGTATTTT. It specifies CASSRGQGLPTDTQYF. The chain links TRBV18 to TRBJ2-3; 8 bases map to TRBD1. Germline trimming cut 4 bases from V and 3 bases from J; bases unmatched to any gene: 9. The germline CDR1 and CDR2 sequences are KGHSH and LQKENI. The CDR3 runs 16 residues.

The CDR3 region is CASSLAPGLAGGPGEQYF. The DNA for the CDR3 is TGTGCCAGCAGCTTAGCTCCCGGACTAGCGGGGGGCCCCGGCGAGCAGTACTTC. The chain uses TRBV7-2 and TRBJ2-7; 14 positions match TRBD2. The ends lost 0 bases at V and 6 bases at J; junction bases unmatched: 10. Germline V CDR1 and CDR2: SGHTA, FQGNSA. The CDR3 loop spans 18 amino acids. The whole variable domain, remainder taken from reference TRBV7-2 and TRBJ2-7, is GAGVSQSPSNKVTEKGKDVELRCDPISGHTALYWYRQSLGQGLEFLIYFQGNSAPDKSGLPSDRFSAERTGGSVSTLTIQRTQQEDSAVYLCASSLAPGLAGGPGEQYFGPGTRLTVT.

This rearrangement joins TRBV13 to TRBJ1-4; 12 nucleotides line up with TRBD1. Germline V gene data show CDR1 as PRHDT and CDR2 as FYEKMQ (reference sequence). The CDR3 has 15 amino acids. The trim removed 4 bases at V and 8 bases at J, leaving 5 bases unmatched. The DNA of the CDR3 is TGTGCCAGCAGCTGGGGACAGGGGGCGCGGGAAAAACTGTTTTTT. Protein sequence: CASSWGQGAREKLFF. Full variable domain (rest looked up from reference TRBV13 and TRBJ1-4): AAGVIQSPRHLIKEKRETATLKCYPIPRHDTVYWYQQGPGQDPQFLISFYEKMQSDKGSIPDRFSAQQFSDYHSELNMSSLELGDSALYFCASSWGQGAREKLFFGSGTQLSVL.

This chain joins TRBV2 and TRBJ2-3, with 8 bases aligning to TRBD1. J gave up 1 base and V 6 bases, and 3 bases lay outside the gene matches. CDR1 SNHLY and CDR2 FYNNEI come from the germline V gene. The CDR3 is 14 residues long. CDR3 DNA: TGTGCCAGCAGGGCGACAGGGGGCACAGATACGCAGTATTTT. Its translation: CASRATGGTDTQYF.

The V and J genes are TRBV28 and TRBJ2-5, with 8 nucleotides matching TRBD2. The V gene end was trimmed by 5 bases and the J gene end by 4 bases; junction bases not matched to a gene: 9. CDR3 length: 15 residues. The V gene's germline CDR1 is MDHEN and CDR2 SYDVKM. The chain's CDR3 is CASSATGGLRETQYF. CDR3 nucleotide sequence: TGTGCCAGCAGTGCAACGGGGGGGCTGAGAGAGACCCAGTACTTC.

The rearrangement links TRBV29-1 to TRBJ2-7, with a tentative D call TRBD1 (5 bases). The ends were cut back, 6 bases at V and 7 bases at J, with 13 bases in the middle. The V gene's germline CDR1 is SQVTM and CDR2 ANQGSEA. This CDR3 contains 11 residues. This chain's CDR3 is CSVLREVEQYF. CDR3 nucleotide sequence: TGCAGCGTCCTCAGGGAAGTAGAGCAGTACTTC.

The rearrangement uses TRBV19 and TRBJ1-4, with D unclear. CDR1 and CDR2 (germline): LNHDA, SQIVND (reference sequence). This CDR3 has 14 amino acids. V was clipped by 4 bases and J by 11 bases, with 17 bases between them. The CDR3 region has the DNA TGTGCCAGTAGTAACCAGAATCGGCCTCTTAAACTGTTTTTT. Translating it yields CASSNQNRPLKLFF.

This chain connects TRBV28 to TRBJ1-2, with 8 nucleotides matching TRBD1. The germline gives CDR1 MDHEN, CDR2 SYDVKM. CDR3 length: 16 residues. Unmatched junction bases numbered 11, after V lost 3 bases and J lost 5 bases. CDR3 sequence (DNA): TGTGCCAGCAGTTTTTGGGGTGACAGGGGCTTTTATGGCTACACCTTC. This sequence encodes CASSFWGDRGFYGYTF.

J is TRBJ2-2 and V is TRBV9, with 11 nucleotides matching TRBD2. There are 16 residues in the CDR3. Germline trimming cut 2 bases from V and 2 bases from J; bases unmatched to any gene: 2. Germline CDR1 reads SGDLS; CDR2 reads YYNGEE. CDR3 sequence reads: CASSVGLAGNTGELFF. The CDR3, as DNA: TGTGCCAGCAGCGTCGGACTAGCGGGTAACACCGGGGAGCTGTTTTTT.

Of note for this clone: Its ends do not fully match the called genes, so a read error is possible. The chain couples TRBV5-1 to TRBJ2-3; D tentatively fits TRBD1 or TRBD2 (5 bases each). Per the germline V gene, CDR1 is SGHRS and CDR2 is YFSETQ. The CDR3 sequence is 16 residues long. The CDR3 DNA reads TGCGCCAGCAGCTCACGCCGGGACCTGGACACAGATACGCAATATTTT. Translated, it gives CASSSRRDLDTDTQYF.

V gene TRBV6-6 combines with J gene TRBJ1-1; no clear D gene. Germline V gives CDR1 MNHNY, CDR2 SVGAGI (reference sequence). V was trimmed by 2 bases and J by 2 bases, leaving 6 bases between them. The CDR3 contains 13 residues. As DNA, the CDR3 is TGTGCCAGCAGTTACCCCAGCAACACTGAAGCTTTCTTT. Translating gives CASSYPSNTEAFF.

The CDR3 DNA follows: TGTGCCACCGTATATTACCAAGAGACCCAGTACTTC. This codes for CATVYYQETQYF. The V and J genes are TRBV27 and TRBJ2-5; no firm D call. This CDR3 region has 12 residues. The germline V gene encodes CDR1 MNHEY and CDR2 SMNVEV (reference sequence). Trimming shortened V by 10 bases and J by 0 bases, and 9 bases separated the two germline ends.

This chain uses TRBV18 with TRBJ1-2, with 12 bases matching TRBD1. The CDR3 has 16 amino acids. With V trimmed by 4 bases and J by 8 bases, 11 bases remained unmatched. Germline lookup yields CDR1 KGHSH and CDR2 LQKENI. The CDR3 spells CASSLTGTGGAEGYTF. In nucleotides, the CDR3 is TGTGCCAGCTCACTAACCGGGACAGGGGGCGCAGAGGGCTACACCTTC.

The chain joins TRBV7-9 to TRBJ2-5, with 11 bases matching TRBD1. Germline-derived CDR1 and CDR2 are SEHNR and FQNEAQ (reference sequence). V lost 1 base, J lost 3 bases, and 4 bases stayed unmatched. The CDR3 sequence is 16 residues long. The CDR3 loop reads CASSLGDRGKKETQYF. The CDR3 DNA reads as TGTGCCAGCAGCTTAGGGGACAGGGGGAAGAAAGAGACCCAGTACTTC.

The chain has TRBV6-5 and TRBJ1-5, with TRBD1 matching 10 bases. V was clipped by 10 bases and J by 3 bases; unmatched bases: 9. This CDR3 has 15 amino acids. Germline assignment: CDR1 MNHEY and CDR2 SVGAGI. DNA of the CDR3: TGTGCCACGGCCAGGGACAGGGGTATCAATCAGCCCCAGCATTTT. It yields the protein CATARDRGINQPQHF.

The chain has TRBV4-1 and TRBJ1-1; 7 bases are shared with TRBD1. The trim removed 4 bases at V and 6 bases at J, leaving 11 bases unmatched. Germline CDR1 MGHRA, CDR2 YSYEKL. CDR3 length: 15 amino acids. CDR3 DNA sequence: TGCGCCAGCAGCCCAAAGGGAGGGGGCAGGGCTGAAGCTTTCTTT. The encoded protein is CASSPKGGGRAEAFF.

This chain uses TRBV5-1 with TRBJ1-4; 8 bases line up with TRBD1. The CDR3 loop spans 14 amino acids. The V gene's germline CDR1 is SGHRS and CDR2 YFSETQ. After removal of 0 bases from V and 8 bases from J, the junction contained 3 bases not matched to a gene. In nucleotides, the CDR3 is TGCGCCAGCAGCTTGGGGGCAGGGGGCGAAAAACTGTTTTTT. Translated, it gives CASSLGAGGEKLFF.

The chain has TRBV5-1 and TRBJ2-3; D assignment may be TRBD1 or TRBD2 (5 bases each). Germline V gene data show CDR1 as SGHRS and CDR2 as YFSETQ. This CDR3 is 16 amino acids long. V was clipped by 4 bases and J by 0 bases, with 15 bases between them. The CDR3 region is CASSPGTDTSTDTQYF. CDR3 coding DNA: TGCGCCAGCAGCCCCGGGACGGACACTAGCACAGATACGCAGTATTTT.

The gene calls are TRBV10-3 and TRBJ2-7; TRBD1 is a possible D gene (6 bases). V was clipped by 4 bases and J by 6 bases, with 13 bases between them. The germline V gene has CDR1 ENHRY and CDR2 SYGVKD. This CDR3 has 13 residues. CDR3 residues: CAISVTGSGEQYF. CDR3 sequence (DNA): TGTGCCATCAGTGTCACAGGGTCGGGCGAGCAGTACTTC.

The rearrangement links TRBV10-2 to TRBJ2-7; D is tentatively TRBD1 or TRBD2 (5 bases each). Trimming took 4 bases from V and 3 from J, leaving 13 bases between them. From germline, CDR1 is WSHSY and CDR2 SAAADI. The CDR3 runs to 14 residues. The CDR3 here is CASSGPGTNYEQYF. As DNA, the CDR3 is TGCGCCAGCAGTGGTCCGGGGACCAACTACGAGCAGTACTTC.

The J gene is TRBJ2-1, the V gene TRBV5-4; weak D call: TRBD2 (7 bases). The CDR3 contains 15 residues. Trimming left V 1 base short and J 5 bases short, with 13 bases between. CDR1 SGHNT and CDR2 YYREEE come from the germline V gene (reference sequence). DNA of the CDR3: TGTGCCAGCAGCTTGTTTGGCGGGGGCCACAATGAGCAGTTCTTC. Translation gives CASSLFGGGHNEQFF.

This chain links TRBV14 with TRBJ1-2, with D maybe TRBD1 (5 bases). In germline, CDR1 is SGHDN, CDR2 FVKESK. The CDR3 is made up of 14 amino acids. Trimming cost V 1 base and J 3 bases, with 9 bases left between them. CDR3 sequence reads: CASSQGQIDYGYTF. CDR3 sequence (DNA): TGTGCCAGCAGCCAAGGACAGATAGACTATGGCTACACCTTC.

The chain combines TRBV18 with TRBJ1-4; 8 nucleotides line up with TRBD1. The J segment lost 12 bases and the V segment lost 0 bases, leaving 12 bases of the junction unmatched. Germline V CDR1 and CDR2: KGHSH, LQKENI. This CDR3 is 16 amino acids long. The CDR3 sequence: CASSPPLDREVVQLFF. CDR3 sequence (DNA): TGTGCCAGCTCACCACCACTGGACAGGGAAGTTGTACAACTGTTTTTT.

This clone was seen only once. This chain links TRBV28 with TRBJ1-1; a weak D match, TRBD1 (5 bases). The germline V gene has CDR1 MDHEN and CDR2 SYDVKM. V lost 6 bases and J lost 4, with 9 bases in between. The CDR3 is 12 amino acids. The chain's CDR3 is CASSTGSTEAFF. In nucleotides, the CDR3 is TGTGCCAGCAGCACAGGCTCCACTGAAGCTTTCTTT.

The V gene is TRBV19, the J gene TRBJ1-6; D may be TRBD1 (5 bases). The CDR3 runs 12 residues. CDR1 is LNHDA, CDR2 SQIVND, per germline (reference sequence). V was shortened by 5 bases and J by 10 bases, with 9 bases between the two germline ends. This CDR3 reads CASSQGGSPLHF. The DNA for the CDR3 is TGTGCCAGTAGTCAGGGTGGGTCACCCCTCCACTTT.

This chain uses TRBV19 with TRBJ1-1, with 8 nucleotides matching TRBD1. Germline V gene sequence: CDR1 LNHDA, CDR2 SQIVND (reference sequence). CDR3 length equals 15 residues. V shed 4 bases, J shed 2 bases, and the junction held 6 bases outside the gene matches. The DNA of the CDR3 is TGTGCCAGTAGTACCGACGGGACAGGAAACACTGAAGCTTTCTTT. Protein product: CASSTDGTGNTEAFF.

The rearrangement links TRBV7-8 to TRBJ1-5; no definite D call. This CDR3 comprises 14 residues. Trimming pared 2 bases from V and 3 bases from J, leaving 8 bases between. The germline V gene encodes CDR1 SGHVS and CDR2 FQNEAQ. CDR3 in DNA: TGTGCCAGCAGCTTAAGGAGTACCAATCAGCCCCAGCATTTT. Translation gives CASSLRSTNQPQHF.

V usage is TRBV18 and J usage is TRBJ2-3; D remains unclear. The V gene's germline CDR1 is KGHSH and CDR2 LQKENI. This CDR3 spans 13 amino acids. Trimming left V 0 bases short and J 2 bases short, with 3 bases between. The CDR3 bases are TGTGCCAGCTCACCACCCCTCACAGATACGCAGTATTTT. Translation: CASSPPLTDTQYF.

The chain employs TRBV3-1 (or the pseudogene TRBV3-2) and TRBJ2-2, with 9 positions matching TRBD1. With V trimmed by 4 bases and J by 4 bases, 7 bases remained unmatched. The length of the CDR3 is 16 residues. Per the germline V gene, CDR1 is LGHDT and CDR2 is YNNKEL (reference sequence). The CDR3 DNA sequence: TGTGCCAGCAGCCCCGGGACAGGGAGTAGCACCGGGGAGCTGTTTTTT. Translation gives CASSPGTGSSTGELFF.